The 23 T cell receptor beta chains below come from one sample, sequenced in a study of regulatory T cells in long-lasting Graves disease. Indicated time point: newly diagnosed GD, antithyroid drugs for less than 3 months. Construction of the TCR library relied on RNA isolated from PBMCs. CDR3-region Arm-PCR and iRepertoire HTBI primers produced the TCR beta libraries. Using its own MiXCR run on the multiplex PCR reads, TCRdb lists one record per CDR3 protein. The repertoire holds 400,000 to 500,000 distinct CDR3 sequences, with 14% as singletons. The same sample was also used in a study of T cells in Graves' hyperthyroidism and ophthalmopathy.

The sequencing used peripheral blood mononuclear cells (PBMCs), collected at new diagnosis, from a patient treated with antithyroid drugs. The receptor source for this set is a woman in her 50s with Graves disease.

J is TRBJ1-2 and V is TRBV19; D uncertain. The germline V and J ends were trimmed by 3 bases and 0 bases, with 14 bases remaining between them. The CDR3 extends over 16 amino acids. Germline V gene sequence: CDR1 LNHDA, CDR2 SQIVND (reference sequence). The DNA for the CDR3 is TGTGCCAGTAGTATCGCTTCGGGCGGGACTAACTATGGCTACACCTTC. This sequence encodes CASSIASGGTNYGYTF.

This clonotype was seen only a few times. This may be a read error: a much more frequent sequence differs by one nucleotide. The rearrangement links TRBV12-3 or TRBV12-4 to TRBJ2-1; D ambiguous. The CDR3 has 11 residues. The germline V and J ends were trimmed by 8 bases and 3 bases, with 5 bases remaining between them. CDR3 sequence (DNA): TGTGCCAGCGGAGTCTACAATGAGCAGTTCTTC. Residues: CASGVYNEQFF.

This clonotype was observed many times. The CDR3 reads CASSPTERPNEKLFF. DNA for the CDR3: TGCGCCAGCAGCCCCACTGAGCGGCCAAATGAAAAACTGTTTTTT. This chain joins TRBV5-1 and TRBJ1-4; D call uncertain. Germline values: CDR1 SGHRS, CDR2 YFSETQ. V dropped 4 bases and J dropped 5 bases, with 15 bases sitting between them. This CDR3 spans 15 amino acids.

This clonotype was counted at least ten times. The chain uses TRBV29-1 and TRBJ2-1, with 7 bases matching TRBD2. The V and J ends lost 4 bases and 8 bases, in that order; junction bases with no gene match: 8. Germline loops: CDR1 SQVTM, CDR2 ANQGSEA. There are 13 residues in the CDR3. DNA of the CDR3: TGCAGCGTTGCCGGACTAGTGGGCGATGAGCAGTTCTTC. It translates to CSVAGLVGDEQFF.

The genes are TRBV4-1 and TRBJ1-1, with TRBD1 as a possible D gene (5 bases). Between the trimmed V and J ends, which lost 4 bases and 3 bases, there was a span of 12 bases. CDR3 length: 14 residues. CDR1 and CDR2 (germline): MGHRA, YSYEKL. DNA of the CDR3: TGCGCCAGCAGCCGAGTGACAGACTACACTGAAGCTTTCTTT. Amino acid sequence: CASSRVTDYTEAFF.

This clonotype showed up many times. The gene calls are TRBV2 and TRBJ2-3, with D hard to call. The CDR3 is 11 residues long. V lost 7 bases and J 5 bases, leaving 7 bases between the germline ends. Germline loops: CDR1 SNHLY, CDR2 FYNNEI. The CDR3 nucleotides read TGTGCCAGCAATGTGGAAGATACGCAGTATTTT. Translating it yields CASNVEDTQYF.

This clonotype was picked up a small number of times. V gene TRBV10-3 combines with J gene TRBJ2-3, with TRBD2 as a possible D gene (6 bases). Trimming removed 3 bases at V and 4 bases at J, with 14 bases between. The germline V gene encodes CDR1 ENHRY and CDR2 SYGVKD. The CDR3 length is 15 residues. CDR3 in DNA: TGTGCCATCAGTGATGACGGGAAGCGGGCAGATACGCAGTATTTT. It yields the protein CAISDDGKRADTQYF.

This clonotype was seen at least ten times. V gene TRBV6-5 combines with J gene TRBJ1-5; D is perhaps TRBD1 (5 bases). CDR1 and CDR2 (germline): MNHEY, SVGAGI. V was pared by 0 bases and J by 1 base, with 10 bases between. The CDR3 consists of 16 residues. The CDR3: CASSYSGDSSNQPQHF. Written as DNA, the CDR3 is TGTGCCAGCAGTTACTCGGGGGATTCGAGCAATCAGCCCCAGCATTTT.

In this sample, this clonotype turned up many times. The chain carries TRBV28 and TRBJ2-7; D is uncertain. Between the trimmed V and J ends, which lost 4 bases and 2 bases, there was a span of 12 bases. Germline loops: CDR1 MDHEN, CDR2 SYDVKM. The CDR3 totals 14 residues. CDR3 coding DNA: TGTGCCAGCAGTTCGCTGGGGTTTGCCTACGAGCAGTACTTC. Its translation is CASSSLGFAYEQYF.

Only a few counts were recorded for this clonotype. The V call is TRBV7-2, the J call TRBJ2-3; perhaps TRBD1 as D (5 bases). Germline CDR1 and CDR2: SGHTA and FQGNSA. V was trimmed by 6 bases and J by 0 bases, leaving 25 bases between them. The CDR3 runs to 19 residues. CDR3 sequence (DNA): TGTGCCAGCAGTTCCAGGCTCGGTAACAGGTTACACAGCACAGATACGCAGTATTTT. This sequence encodes CASSSRLGNRLHSTDTQYF.

This clonotype was seen ten or more times. The chain is built from TRBV7-2 and TRBJ2-4; weak D call: TRBD2 (5 bases). This CDR3 contains 14 residues. Between the trimmed V and J ends, which lost 1 base and 10 bases, there was a span of 14 bases. Germline values: CDR1 SGHTA, CDR2 FQGNSA. The CDR3 spells CASSLGSSLAIQYF. The CDR3 bases are TGTGCCAGCAGCTTAGGGTCTAGCCTGGCGATTCAGTACTTC.

The table lists this clonotype with a count of one. The genes are TRBV5-1 and TRBJ1-6; no firm D call. The V end lost 5 bases, the J end lost 10 bases, and 16 bases lay between the germline ends. Germline CDR1 SGHRS, CDR2 YFSETQ. This CDR3 has 14 amino acids. The CDR3: CASSIGDVLSPLHF. CDR3 nucleotide sequence: TGCGCCAGCAGTATTGGTGATGTGCTCTCACCCCTCCACTTT.

This clonotype has at least ten counts. This chain links TRBV7-9 with TRBJ2-5, with 7 positions matching TRBD2. V shed 5 bases, J shed 5 bases, and the junction held 17 bases outside the gene matches. This CDR3 comprises 17 residues. Looked up from germline, CDR1 is SEHNR and CDR2 is FQNEAQ (reference sequence). This CDR3 is CASSDVGHRAGAETQYF. The DNA of the CDR3 is TGTGCCAGCAGCGACGTTGGGCATAGGGCGGGAGCGGAGACCCAGTACTTC.

This clonotype was counted many times. The genes are TRBV6-1 and TRBJ2-5; D ambiguous. V dropped 7 bases and J dropped 1 base, with 13 bases sitting between them. The CDR3 runs to 14 residues. Germline V gene sequence: CDR1 MNHNS, CDR2 SASEGT. CDR3 in amino acids: CASTTASSQETQYF. The CDR3 DNA reads TGTGCCAGCACCACCGCCAGCAGCCAAGAGACCCAGTACTTC.

Many counts were recorded for this clonotype. V is TRBV4-1 and J is TRBJ1-1; D may be TRBD1 (6 bases). This CDR3 has 14 amino acids. V lost 4 bases to trimming and J lost 5 bases, with 14 bases between them. CDR1 is MGHRA, CDR2 YSYEKL, per germline. CDR3 residues: CASSLGQFVTEAFF. In DNA form, the CDR3 reads TGCGCCAGCAGCCTTGGACAGTTTGTAACTGAAGCTTTCTTT.

At least ten counts were recorded for this clonotype. CDR3 amino acids: CASTSGVAKNIQYF. CDR3 DNA sequence: TGTGCCAGCACTTCAGGGGTAGCCAAAAACATTCAGTACTTC. This chain uses TRBV5-6 with TRBJ2-4; D is perhaps TRBD1 (6 bases). V was shortened by 6 bases and J by 0 bases, with 10 bases between the two germline ends. Germline assignment: CDR1 SGHDT and CDR2 YYEEEE. This CDR3 region has 14 residues.

This clonotype was observed many times. This chain uses TRBV27 with TRBJ1-2; the D gene is possibly TRBD1 (6 bases). CDR3 size: 15 residues. The germline V gene encodes CDR1 MNHEY and CDR2 SMNVEV (reference sequence). V was shortened by 6 bases and J by 4 bases, with 18 bases between the two germline ends. The CDR3 coding sequence is TGTGCCAGCAGAAGTTCTACCGGGACAAGCTATGGCTACACCTTC. This codes for CASRSSTGTSYGYTF.

The rearrangement joins TRBV5-4 to TRBJ2-3, with D possibly TRBD1 on 7 matching bases. This CDR3 contains 14 residues. Germline CDR1 reads SGHNT; CDR2 reads YYREEE (reference sequence). Trimming took off 2 bases at V and 1 base at J, with 8 bases between the two ends. For the CDR3, the DNA is TGTGCCAGCAGCTTCAGGGGGGGCACAGATACGCAGTATTTT. It codes for CASSFRGGTDTQYF.

This clonotype was observed many times. This rearrangement joins TRBV11-2 to TRBJ2-1; possibly TRBD1 for D (6 bases). CDR3 length: 16 amino acids. Trimming removed 0 bases at V and 3 bases at J, with 12 bases between. The germline V gene has CDR1 SGHAT and CDR2 FQNNGV. The CDR3 coding sequence is TGTGCCAGCAGCTTAGAGGGGGCGTCGGGCTACAATGAGCAGTTCTTC. Translating gives CASSLEGASGYNEQFF.

In this sample, this clonotype turned up a few times. The chain links TRBV7-3 to TRBJ2-6; 7 bases match TRBD1. V was clipped by 5 bases and J by 0 bases; unmatched bases: 10. The CDR3 sequence is 18 residues long. Germline CDR1 SGHTA, CDR2 FQGTGA. CDR3 sequence: CASSGPGTANSGANVLTF. DNA of the CDR3: TGTGCCAGCAGCGGACCCGGGACAGCTAACTCTGGGGCCAACGTCCTGACTTTC.

V and J are TRBV6-9 and TRBJ2-4; D perhaps matches TRBD2 (5 bases). CDR3 length: 15 amino acids. From germline, CDR1 is MNHGY and CDR2 SVAAGI. The ends were cut back, 3 bases at V and 1 base at J, with 10 bases in the middle. In nucleotides, the CDR3 is TGTGCCAGCAGTTACGGTCCGGGGGCCAAAAACATTCAGTACTTC. This gives the protein CASSYGPGAKNIQYF.

This clonotype has a handful of counts. V usage is TRBV12-3 or TRBV12-4 and J usage is TRBJ2-7; the match to TRBD1 covers 9 bases. J was trimmed by 9 bases and V by 5 bases; bases with no gene match: 11. The CDR3 is 14 residues long. The CDR3 spells CASSITRTGDSQYF. CDR3 coding DNA: TGTGCCAGCAGTATAACTCGGACAGGGGATTCGCAGTACTTC.

This clonotype was seen at least ten times. This sequence joins TRBV11-2 and TRBJ2-7; TRBD2 aligns across 12 bases. Germline CDR1 SGHAT, CDR2 FQNNGV. The CDR3 has 19 amino acids. The J segment lost 0 bases and the V segment lost 5 bases, leaving 14 bases of the junction unmatched. Here the CDR3 reads CASSLRWLAGGPSSYEQYF. The CDR3 DNA is TGTGCCAGCAGCCTCCGTTGGCTAGCGGGAGGGCCGTCCTCCTACGAGCAGTACTTC.